The rows below give T cell receptor beta chains drawn from one sample of a study of cytomegalovirus exposure and HLA in healthy donors. Using immunoSEQ multiplex PCR, the repertoire was profiled, and TCRdb retains in-frame clones only, with some absent. The sample lists around 76,000 clones; about two thirds were seen once. Input material: PBMCs. These receptors originate from a woman in her forties or fifties in good health and CMV-seropositive. Both conserved end residues are part of each CDR3. D genes are given only for firm matches. Rows may omit the clone size; those that give it use once, few, many or a size class.

size	D	J	V	CDR3	DNA
once	NA	TRBJ2-7	TRBV28	CASMGTPFGYEQYF	TGTGCCAGCATGGGGACTCCTTTTGGGTACGAGCAGTACTTC
NA	NA	TRBJ1-1	TRBV20-1	CSAQVNTEAFF	TGCAGTGCTCAGGTGAACACTGAAGCTTTCTTT
NA	TRBD1	TRBJ1-1	TRBV5-1	CASSLARSGQGSTEAFF	TGCGCCAGCAGCTTGGCTAGGTCTGGACAGGGCTCCACTGAAGCTTTCTTT
NA	NA	TRBJ1-3	TRBV9	CASSVGLAVGNTIYF	TGTGCCAGCAGCGTAGGATTAGCGGTAGGAAACACCATATATTTT
few	TRBD1	TRBJ2-7	TRBV11-2	CASSTYRGEQYF	TGTGCCAGCAGCACTTACAGGGGCGAGCAGTACTTC
NA	TRBD1	TRBJ1-4	TRBV18	CASSPRDRRDEKLFF	TGTGCCAGCTCACCCCGGGACAGAAGAGATGAAAAACTGTTTTTT
NA	TRBD1	TRBJ2-5	TRBV6-1	CASSEEGTGVETQYF	TGTGCCAGCAGTGAAGAGGGGACAGGGGTCGAGACCCAGTACTTC
NA	TRBD1	TRBJ1-5	TRBV5-4	CASSVNRDRRAQPQHF	TGTGCCAGCAGCGTAAACCGGGACAGGAGGGCTCAGCCCCAGCATTTT
NA	NA	TRBJ1-5	TRBV7-9	CASSLETGRQPQHF	TGTGCCAGCAGCTTAGAAACGGGTAGGCAGCCCCAGCATTTT
NA	NA	TRBJ1-5	TRBV18	CASSVTGYSNQPQHF	TGTGCCAGCTCGGTGACAGGTTATAGCAATCAGCCCCAGCATTTT
NA	TRBD1	TRBJ1-4	TRBV5-8	CASSSLGTGGFEKLFF	TGTGCCAGCAGCTCGCTAGGGACAGGGGGATTTGAAAAACTGTTTTTT
NA	NA	TRBJ2-2	TRBV5-5	CASSFGGGTGELFF	TGTGCCAGCAGCTTTGGGGGCGGGACCGGGGAGCTGTTTTTT
NA	NA	TRBJ2-7	TRBV7-2	CASSESSYTNYEQYF	TGTGCCAGCAGCGAAAGTTCTTACACGAACTACGAGCAGTACTTC
NA	NA	TRBJ2-7	TRBV5-6	CASSVAQGKYEQYF	TGTGCCAGCAGCGTCGCGCAGGGCAAGTACGAGCAGTACTTC
NA	TRBD1	TRBJ2-1	TRBV5-4	CASSLDRGQHNEQFF	TGTGCCAGCAGCTTGGACAGGGGGCAGCACAATGAGCAGTTCTTC
few	NA	TRBJ1-1	TRBV7-2	CASSLVGLRGEAFF	TGTGCCAGCAGCTTAGTCGGATTACGGGGTGAAGCTTTCTTT
NA	NA	TRBJ2-2	TRBV29-1	CSVGSTVTGELFF	TGCAGCGTTGGTAGTACAGTCACCGGGGAGCTGTTTTTT
NA	NA	TRBJ2-7	TRBV5-5	CASRSPGSSYEQYF	TGTGCCAGCAGGAGTCCGGGGAGCTCCTACGAGCAGTACTTC
NA	NA	TRBJ2-5	TRBV27	CASKKGVEYFETQYF	TGTGCCAGCAAGAAGGGGGTGGAGTATTTTGAGACCCAGTACTTC
NA	NA	TRBJ2-7	TRBV6-6	CASSYAESSYEQYF	TGTGCCAGCAGTTACGCAGAAAGCTCCTACGAGCAGTACTTC
NA	TRBD1	TRBJ1-2	TRBV28	CASRRQGANYGYTF	TGTGCCAGCAGACGACAGGGAGCTAACTATGGCTACACCTTC
NA	NA	TRBJ2-5	TRBV5-1	CASSNPSSEETQYF	TGCGCCAGCTCAAATCCGTCTAGCGAGGAGACCCAGTACTTC
NA	TRBD2	TRBJ2-5	TRBV4-1	CASSQDRGGMGETQYF	TGCGCCAGCAGCCAAGATCGGGGGGGCATGGGAGAGACCCAGTACTTC
NA	NA	TRBJ2-3	TRBV5-5	CASSLALVLGTDTQYF	TGTGCCAGCAGCTTGGCCCTAGTATTGGGCACAGATACGCAGTATTTT
NA	TRBD2	TRBJ2-7	TRBV28	CASSPAGLGLAGGEQYF	TGTGCCAGCTCGCCCGCCGGATTGGGACTAGCGGGAGGCGAGCAGTACTTC
NA	TRBD2	TRBJ2-5	TRBV7-2	CASSLERAGGAGTQYF	TGTGCCAGCAGCTTAGAGCGGGCCGGGGGGGCCGGGACCCAGTACTTC
NA	TRBD2	TRBJ2-3	TRBV5-1	CASSGLAGAGTDTQYF	TGCGCCAGCAGTGGACTAGCGGGAGCGGGGACAGATACGCAGTATTTT
NA	TRBD1	TRBJ2-1	TRBV27	CASSYLGQGTFHEQFF	TGTGCCAGCAGTTATTTGGGACAGGGTACGTTCCATGAGCAGTTCTTC
NA	TRBD2	TRBJ2-7	TRBV28	CASSLGGGQYF	TGTGCCAGCAGTCTCGGGGGGGGGCAGTACTTC
NA	TRBD1	TRBJ2-3	TRBV5-1	CASSFTGGFSTDTQYF	TGCGCCAGCAGCTTCACAGGGGGATTTAGCACAGATACGCAGTATTTT
NA	NA	TRBJ1-6	TRBV28	CASSSQGNPYNSPLHF	TGTGCCAGCAGTTCGCAGGGAAACCCCTATAATTCACCCCTCCACTTT
NA	NA	TRBJ1-2	TRBV19	CASSIGQGHGYTF	TGTGCCAGTAGTATAGGCCAGGGGCATGGCTACACCTTC
few	TRBD1	TRBJ1-2	TRBV4-1	CASSLGQGAYGYTF	TGCGCCAGCAGCCTGGGACAGGGGGCCTATGGCTACACCTTC
NA	NA	TRBJ2-5	TRBV27	CASSPTIYPQETQYF	TGTGCCAGCAGTCCAACAATTTACCCCCAAGAGACCCAGTACTTC
NA	TRBD2	TRBJ2-3	TRBV28	CASSPIGLAVGTTSTDTQYF	TGTGCCAGCAGTCCGATTGGACTAGCGGTAGGAACTACTAGCACAGATACGCAGTATTTT
NA	TRBD1	TRBJ2-1	TRBV5-1	CASSDSGTGGLYNEQFF	TGCGCCAGCAGCGACTCCGGGACAGGGGGGTTGTACAATGAGCAGTTCTTC
NA	TRBD2	TRBJ2-7	TRBV30	CAWAPGLVHEQYF	TGTGCCTGGGCCCCGGGACTAGTGCACGAGCAGTACTTC
NA	TRBD1	TRBJ1-3	TRBV28	CASLSQGAVTGNTIYF	TGTGCCAGCCTCTCACAGGGGGCTGTAACTGGAAACACCATATATTTT
few	TRBD1	TRBJ2-3	TRBV19	CASVPDRVADTQYF	TGTGCCAGTGTCCCGGACAGGGTGGCAGATACGCAGTATTTT
NA	NA	TRBJ1-2	TRBV14	CASSQGARRGYTF	TGTGCCAGCAGCCAAGGGGCAAGGCGAGGCTACACCTTC
once	TRBD1	TRBJ1-3	TRBV6-1	CASSEGTGGWDTIYF	TGTGCCAGCAGTGAAGGGACAGGGGGCTGGGACACCATATATTTT
once	TRBD2	TRBJ2-3	TRBV7-6	CASSLKPASGRADTQYF	TGTGCCAGCAGCTTAAAGCCCGCTAGCGGGAGGGCAGATACGCAGTATTTT
once	TRBD1	TRBJ1-2	TRBV28	CAINSGQGQGYGYTF	TGTGCGATAAATTCCGGACAGGGACAAGGCTATGGCTACACCTTC
NA	TRBD2	TRBJ2-2	TRBV4-3	CASSQLRAGGPGELFF	TGCGCCAGCAGCCAACTCCGCGCGGGGGGGCCCGGGGAGCTGTTTTTT
NA	TRBD1	TRBJ1-2	TRBV5-6	CASSLDQGQATYGYTF	TGTGCCAGCAGCTTGGACCAGGGACAGGCAACCTATGGCTACACCTTC
NA	TRBD1	TRBJ1-4	TRBV30	CAWSLTGGNEKLFF	TGTGCCTGGAGCCTGACAGGGGGGAATGAAAAACTGTTTTTT
NA	TRBD2	TRBJ2-3	TRBV9	CASSVGTSGYPSTDTQYF	TGTGCCAGCAGCGTTGGGACTAGCGGATATCCTAGCACAGATACGCAGTATTTT
NA	TRBD1	TRBJ2-7	TRBV7-6	CASSSGQGNLGEQYF	TGTGCCAGCAGCTCCGGACAGGGGAATCTGGGAGAGCAGTACTTC
NA	TRBD2	TRBJ2-1	TRBV30	CAWSVWLAGGGREQFF	TGTGCCTGGAGTGTGTGGCTAGCGGGGGGGGGACGTGAGCAGTTCTTC
few	TRBD2	TRBJ2-1	TRBV2	CASSGDLPGLAGGQFF	TGTGCCAGCAGTGGAGATCTACCGGGACTAGCGGGAGGGCAGTTCTTC
NA	TRBD1	TRBJ2-3	TRBV29-1	CSVEDLETGGADTQYF	TGCAGCGTTGAAGATCTCGAGACAGGGGGCGCAGATACGCAGTATTTT
few	NA	TRBJ1-1	TRBV5-1	CASSLLSRDTEAFF	TGCGCCAGCAGCTTGCTTTCCAGGGACACTGAAGCTTTCTTT
NA	NA	TRBJ2-3	TRBV7-2	CASSPGLGLGDTQYF	TGTGCCAGCAGCCCCGGACTCGGTCTGGGAGATACGCAGTATTTT
NA	TRBD2	TRBJ2-1	TRBV5-1	CASSLGTSGGNNEQFF	TGCGCCAGCAGCTTGGGGACTAGCGGGGGAAACAATGAGCAGTTCTTC